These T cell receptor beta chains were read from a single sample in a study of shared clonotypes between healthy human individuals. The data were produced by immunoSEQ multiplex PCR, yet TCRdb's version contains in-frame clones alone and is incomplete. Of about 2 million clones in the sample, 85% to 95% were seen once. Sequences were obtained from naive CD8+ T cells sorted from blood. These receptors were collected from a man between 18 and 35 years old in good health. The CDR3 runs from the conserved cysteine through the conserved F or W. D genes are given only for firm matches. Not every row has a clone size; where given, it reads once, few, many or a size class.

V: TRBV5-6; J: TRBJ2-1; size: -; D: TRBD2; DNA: TGTGCCAGCAGCTTAGCGGGAGAACCCTACAATGAGCAGTTCTTC; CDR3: CASSLAGEPYNEQFF
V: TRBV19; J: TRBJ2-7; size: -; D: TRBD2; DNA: TGTGCCAGTACGTCGACTAGCGGTCTCGAGCAGTACTTC; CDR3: CASTSTSGLEQYF
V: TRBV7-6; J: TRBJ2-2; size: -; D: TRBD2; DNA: TGTGCCAGCAGCTCCCCAGCGGGGGCGAACACCGGGGAGCTGTTTTTT; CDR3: CASSSPAGANTGELFF
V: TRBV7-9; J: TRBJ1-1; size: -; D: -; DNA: TGTGCCAGCAGCATCGACCCCGGCGCTGAAGCTTTCTTT; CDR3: CASSIDPGAEAFF
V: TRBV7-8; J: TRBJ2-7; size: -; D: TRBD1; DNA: TGTGCCAGCAGCTTACCGGGGACAGGGGAAGTTTTCTACGAGCAGTACTTC; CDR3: CASSLPGTGEVFYEQYF
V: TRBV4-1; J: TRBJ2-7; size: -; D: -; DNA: TGCGCCAGCAGCCAAGTTCCACTGAGCTCCTACGAGCAGTACTTC; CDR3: CASSQVPLSSYEQYF
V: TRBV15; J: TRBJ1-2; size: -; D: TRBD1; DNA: TGTGCCACCAGCGGAGGAGGGACAGACTATGGCTACACCTTC; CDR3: CATSGGGTDYGYTF
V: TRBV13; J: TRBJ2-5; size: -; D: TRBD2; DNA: TGTGCCAGCAGCCCTAGCGGGAACTTCAGGGAGACCCAGTACTTC; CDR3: CASSPSGNFRETQYF
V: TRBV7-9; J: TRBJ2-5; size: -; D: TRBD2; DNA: TGTGCCAGCAGCGGCGTGGGTAGCGGGGGGACCCAAGAGACCCAGTACTTC; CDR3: CASSGVGSGGTQETQYF
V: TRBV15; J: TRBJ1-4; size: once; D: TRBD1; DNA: TGTGCCACCAGCAGGTTGGCGGGACAGGATAATGAAAAACTGTTTTTT; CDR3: CATSRLAGQDNEKLFF
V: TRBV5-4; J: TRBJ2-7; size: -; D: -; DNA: TGTGCCACCTCACAGAGGGGCGAGCAGTACTTC; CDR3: CATSQRGEQYF
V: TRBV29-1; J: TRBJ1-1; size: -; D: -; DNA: TGCAGCGGGGGGGACGCGGCTGAAGCTTTCTTT; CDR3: CSGGDAAEAFF
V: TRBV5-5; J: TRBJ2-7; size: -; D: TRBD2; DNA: TGTGCCAGCAGCCGGACTAGCGGTGACTACGAGCAGTACTTC; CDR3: CASSRTSGDYEQYF
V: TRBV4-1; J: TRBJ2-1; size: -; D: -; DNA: TGCGCCAGCAGCCAACTAGCGACCTACAATGAGCAGTTCTTC; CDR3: CASSQLATYNEQFF
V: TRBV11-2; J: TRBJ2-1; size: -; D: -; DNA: TGTGCCAGCAGCTCACGGGACTTTCCCCCCGGGAGGCAGTTCTTC; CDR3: CASSSRDFPPGRQFF
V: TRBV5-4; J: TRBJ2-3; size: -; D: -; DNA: TGTGCCAGCAGCTCCCTGACCGGGGCAGATACGCAGTATTTT; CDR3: CASSSLTGADTQYF
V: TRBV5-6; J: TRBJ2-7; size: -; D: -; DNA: TGTGCCAGCAGCATGCAGATGGGGTACGAGCAGTACTTC; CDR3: CASSMQMGYEQYF
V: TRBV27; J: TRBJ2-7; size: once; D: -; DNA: TGTGCCAGCAGTTCATACTCCTACGAGCAGTACTTC; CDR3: CASSSYSYEQYF
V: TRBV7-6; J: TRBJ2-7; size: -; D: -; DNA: TGTGCCAGCAGCTTAAACGGCGTCTACGAGCAGTACTTC; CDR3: CASSLNGVYEQYF
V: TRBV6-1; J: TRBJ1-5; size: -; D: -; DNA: TGTGCCAGCAGTGAAGGGGGGGGCGGATATAGCAATCAGCCCCAGCATTTT; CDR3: CASSEGGGGYSNQPQHF
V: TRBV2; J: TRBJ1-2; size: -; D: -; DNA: TGTGCCAGCAGTGATAAGTTGGCCGGGGATGGGGGCTACACCTTC; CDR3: CASSDKLAGDGGYTF
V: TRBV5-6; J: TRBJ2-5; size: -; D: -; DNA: TGTGCCAGCAGCTGGGGAACGTTGGGACAGACCCAGTACTTC; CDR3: CASSWGTLGQTQYF
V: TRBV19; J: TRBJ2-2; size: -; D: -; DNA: TGTGCCAGTAGTATAGGAAGGGGTTTGCCCGGGGAGCTGTTTTTT; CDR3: CASSIGRGLPGELFF
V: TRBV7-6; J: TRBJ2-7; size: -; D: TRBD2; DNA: TGTGCCAGCAGCTCGCTTACTAGCGGGAGTATCCCCTACGAGCAGTACTTC; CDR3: CASSSLTSGSIPYEQYF
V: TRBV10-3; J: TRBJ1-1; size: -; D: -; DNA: TGTGCCATCCTACAGGAGATGAACACTGAAGCTTTCTTT; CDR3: CAILQEMNTEAFF
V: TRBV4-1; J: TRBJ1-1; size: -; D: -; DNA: TGCGCCAGCAGCCAAGCCCACAGGACGAACACTGAAGCTTTCTTT; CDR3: CASSQAHRTNTEAFF
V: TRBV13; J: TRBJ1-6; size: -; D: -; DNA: TGTGCCAGCAGCTTCGACGGTGGCTCCTATAATTCACCCCTCCACTTT; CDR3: CASSFDGGSYNSPLHF
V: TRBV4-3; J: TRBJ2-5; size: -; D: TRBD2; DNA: TGCGCCAGCAGCCAAGATCCCGGGGAGGGTAAATGGGAGACCCAGTACTTC; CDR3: CASSQDPGEGKWETQYF
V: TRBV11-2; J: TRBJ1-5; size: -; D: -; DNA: TGTGCCAGCAGCTTAGATCCTGGGAGCAATCAGCCCCAGCATTTT; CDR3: CASSLDPGSNQPQHF
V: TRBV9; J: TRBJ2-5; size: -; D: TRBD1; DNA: TGTGCCAGCAGCTCGGACAGGGAGCAAGAGACCCAGTACTTC; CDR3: CASSSDREQETQYF
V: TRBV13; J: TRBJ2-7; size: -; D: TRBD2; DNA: TGTGCCAGCAGCTTAGGTTCTAGCGGGAGAGATCGGGAGCAGTACTTC; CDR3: CASSLGSSGRDREQYF
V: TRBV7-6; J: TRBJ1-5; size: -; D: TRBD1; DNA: TGTGCCAGCAGCTTAGCGGGTCTCGGGGACAGATGTCAGCCCCAGCATTTT; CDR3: CASSLAGLGDRCQPQHF
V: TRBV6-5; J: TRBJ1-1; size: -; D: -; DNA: TGTGCCAGCAGGGCCACACCGAACACTGAAGCTTTCTTT; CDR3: CASRATPNTEAFF
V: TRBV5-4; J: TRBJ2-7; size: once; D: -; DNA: TGTGCCAGCAGCTCTCCGGCAGGGCTGTACGAGCAGTACTTC; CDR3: CASSSPAGLYEQYF
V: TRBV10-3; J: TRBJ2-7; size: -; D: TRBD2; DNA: TGTGCCATTCTAGCGGGAGAAGGCTACGAGCAGTACTTC; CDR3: CAILAGEGYEQYF
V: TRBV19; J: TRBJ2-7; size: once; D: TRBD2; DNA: TGTGCCAGTAGTCTAGCGGTTACCTACGAGCAGTACTTC; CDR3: CASSLAVTYEQYF
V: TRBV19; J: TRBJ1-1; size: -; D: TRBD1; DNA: TGTGCCAGTAGTGACCCGGGACAGGGGGAACGGGGCACTGAAGCTTTCTTT; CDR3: CASSDPGQGERGTEAFF
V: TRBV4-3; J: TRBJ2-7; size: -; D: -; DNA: TGCGCCAGCAGCCAAGTTTTGGCAGGGTCCTACGAGCAGTACTTC; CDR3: CASSQVLAGSYEQYF
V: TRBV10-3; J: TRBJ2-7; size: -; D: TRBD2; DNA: TGTGCCATCAGTGAGACTAGCGGGAGGACCCCCTACGAGCAGTACTTC; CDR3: CAISETSGRTPYEQYF
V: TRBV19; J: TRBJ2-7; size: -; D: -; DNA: TGTGCCAGTAGTATAAGGGCAGGGGAGACCTACGAGCAGTACTTC; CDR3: CASSIRAGETYEQYF
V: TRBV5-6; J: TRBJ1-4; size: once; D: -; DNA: TGTGCCAGCAGCTTGTGGGGTACTAATGAAAAACTGTTTTTT; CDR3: CASSLWGTNEKLFF
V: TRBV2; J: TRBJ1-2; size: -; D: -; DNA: TGTGCCAGCGAGGCTGACTGGTACACCTTC; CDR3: CASEADWYTF
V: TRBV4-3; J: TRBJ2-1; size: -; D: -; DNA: TGCGCCAGCAGCCAAGGATTAGCGGTCACCTACAATGAGCAGTTCTTC; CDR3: CASSQGLAVTYNEQFF
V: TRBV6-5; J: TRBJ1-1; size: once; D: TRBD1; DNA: TGTGCCAGCAAATCGGGACAGCCTGAAGCTTTCTTT; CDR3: CASKSGQPEAFF
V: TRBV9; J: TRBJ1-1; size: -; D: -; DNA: TGTGCCAGCAGCGGCAAGGACCGTCCGATTGGTGAAGCTTTCTTT; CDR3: CASSGKDRPIGEAFF
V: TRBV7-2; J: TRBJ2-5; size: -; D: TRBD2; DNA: TGTGCCAGCAGCGCCAGACTAGCGGGAGAACAGACCCAGTACTTC; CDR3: CASSARLAGEQTQYF
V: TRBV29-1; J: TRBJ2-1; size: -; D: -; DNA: TGCAGCGTTGCCGGAGTGGACTACAATGAGCAGTTCTTC; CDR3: CSVAGVDYNEQFF
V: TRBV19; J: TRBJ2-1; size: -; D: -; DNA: TGTGCCAGTAGTGGGTTCTGGGGGGCGATCATCTCGTATGAGCAGTTCTTC; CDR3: CASSGFWGAIISYEQFF
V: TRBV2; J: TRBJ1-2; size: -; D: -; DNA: TGTGCCAGCAGTGAAACAGGACCTACGAACTATGGCTACACCTTC; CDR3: CASSETGPTNYGYTF
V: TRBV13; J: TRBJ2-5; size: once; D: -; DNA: TGTGCCAGCAGCTTAGGCAGGGCGTCGGAGACCCAGTACTTC; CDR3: CASSLGRASETQYF
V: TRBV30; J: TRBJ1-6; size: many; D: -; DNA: TGTGCCTGGACGGGGGGTCCATATAATTCACCCCTCCACTTT; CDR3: CAWTGGPYNSPLHF
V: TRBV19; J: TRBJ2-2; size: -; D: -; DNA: TGTGCCAGTAGTATACAGGGAATTAACACCGGGGAGCTGTTTTTT; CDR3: CASSIQGINTGELFF
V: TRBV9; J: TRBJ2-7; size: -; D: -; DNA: TGTGCCAGCAGCGTAGGCGGAAGGGGCTCCTACGAGCAGTACTTC; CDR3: CASSVGGRGSYEQYF
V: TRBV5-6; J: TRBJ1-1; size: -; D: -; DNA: TGTGCCAGCAGCTTGGAGGGGGGTGACACTGAAGCTTTCTTT; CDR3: CASSLEGGDTEAFF
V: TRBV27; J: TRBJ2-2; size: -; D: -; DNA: TGTGCCAGCCGCCGGGGACGCTCGACAGGTACCGGGGAGCTGTTTTTT; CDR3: CASRRGRSTGTGELFF
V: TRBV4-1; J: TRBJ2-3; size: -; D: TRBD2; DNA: TGCGCCAGCAGCCAAGAGGGTAGCGGGAGGTCTAGCACAGATACGCAGTATTTT; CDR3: CASSQEGSGRSSTDTQYF
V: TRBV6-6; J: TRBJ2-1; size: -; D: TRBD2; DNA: TGTGCCAGCACCCTTGCGGGGGGTTACAATGAGCAGTTCTTC; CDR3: CASTLAGGYNEQFF
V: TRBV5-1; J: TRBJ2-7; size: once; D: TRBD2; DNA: TGCGCCAGCAGCCTGACTAGCGCCGAGCAGTACTTC; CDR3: CASSLTSAEQYF
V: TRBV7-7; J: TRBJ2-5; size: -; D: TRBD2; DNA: TGTGCTAGCAGCCCCAGTCGGGGGAGGGGAGAGACCCAGTACTTC; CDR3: CASSPSRGRGETQYF
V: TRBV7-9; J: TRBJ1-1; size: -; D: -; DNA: TGTGCCAGCAGCTTAGCGGCAGGTCCGAACACTGAAGCTTTCTTT; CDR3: CASSLAAGPNTEAFF